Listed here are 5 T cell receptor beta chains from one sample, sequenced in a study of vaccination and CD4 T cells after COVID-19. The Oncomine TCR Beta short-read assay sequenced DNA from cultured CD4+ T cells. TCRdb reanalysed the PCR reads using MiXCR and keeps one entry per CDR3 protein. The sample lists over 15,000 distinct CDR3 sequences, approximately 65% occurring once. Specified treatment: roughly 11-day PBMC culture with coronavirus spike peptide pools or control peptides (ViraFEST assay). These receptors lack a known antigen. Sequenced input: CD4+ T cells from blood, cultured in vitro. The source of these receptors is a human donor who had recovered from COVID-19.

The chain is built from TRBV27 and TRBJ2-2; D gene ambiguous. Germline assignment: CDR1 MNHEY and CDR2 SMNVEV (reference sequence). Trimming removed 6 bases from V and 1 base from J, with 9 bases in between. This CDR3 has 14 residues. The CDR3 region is CASSLGLNTGELFF. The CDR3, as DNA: TGTGCCAGCAGCCTGGGCTTGAACACCGGGGAGCTGTTTTTT.

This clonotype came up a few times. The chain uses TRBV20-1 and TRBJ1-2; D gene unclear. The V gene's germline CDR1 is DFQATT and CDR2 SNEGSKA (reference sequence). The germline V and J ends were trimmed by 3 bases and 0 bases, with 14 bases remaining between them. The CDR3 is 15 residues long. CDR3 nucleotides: TGCAGTGCTAGGCCCGGAGAGGGATCTAACTATGGCTACACCTTC. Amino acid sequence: CSARPGEGSNYGYTF.

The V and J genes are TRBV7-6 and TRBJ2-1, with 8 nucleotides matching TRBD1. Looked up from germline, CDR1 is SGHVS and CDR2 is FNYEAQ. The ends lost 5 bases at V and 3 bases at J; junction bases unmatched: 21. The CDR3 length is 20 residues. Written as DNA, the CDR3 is TGTGCCAGCAGCCCCCCAGAAGGGACAGGTGGGTGGCTCCTCTACAATGAGCAGTTCTTC. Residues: CASSPPEGTGGWLLYNEQFF.

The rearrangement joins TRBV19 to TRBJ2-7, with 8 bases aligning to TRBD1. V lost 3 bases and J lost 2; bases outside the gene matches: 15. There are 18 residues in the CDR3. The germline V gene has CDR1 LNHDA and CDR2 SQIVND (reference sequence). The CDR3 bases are TGTGCCAGTAGTATGACCACCGGGACAGGCCTACCGCCCTACGAGCAGTACTTC. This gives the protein CASSMTTGTGLPPYEQYF.

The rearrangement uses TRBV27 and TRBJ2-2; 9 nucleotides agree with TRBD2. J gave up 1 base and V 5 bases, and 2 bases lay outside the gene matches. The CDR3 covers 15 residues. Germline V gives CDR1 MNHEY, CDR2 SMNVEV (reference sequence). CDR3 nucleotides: TGTGCCAGCAGTCGACTAGCGGAGAACACCGGGGAGCTGTTTTTT. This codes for CASSRLAENTGELFF.